Listed below are T cell receptor beta chains from one sample, sequenced in a study of T-cell memory formation after mild COVID-19. TCRdb re-derived calls from the 5' RACE reads in MiXCR, one entry per CDR3 protein. The sample gives 180,000 or so distinct CDR3 sequences, more than 9% of which show up once; approximately 3.8% is in the top ten. What was sequenced was PBMCs or a T cell subset sorted from them (not recorded which). These receptors were taken from a man aged 18 to 35 who had mild COVID-19 (a few samples of this study predate the infection). Cell type and time point are not known. CDR3s include the opening cysteine and the closing phenylalanine or tryptophan. A D gene is named only where the DNA matches it firmly. Where a row states a size, it is once, few, many or the class of an expanded clone; other rows omit it.

TRBV11-2	TRBJ2-2	TRBD1	-	CASTSWTGMAGELFF	TGTGCCAGCACCTCGTGGACAGGGATGGCCGGGGAGCTGTTTTTT
TRBV7-6	TRBJ2-2	-	-	CASSFIFRGSPQTTGELFF	TGTGCCAGCAGCTTTATTTTCAGGGGTTCTCCCCAGACCACCGGGGAGCTGTTTTTT
TRBV5-1	TRBJ1-2	TRBD1	-	CASSLGDRENYGYTF	TGCGCCAGCAGCTTGGGTGACAGGGAGAATTATGGCTACACCTTC
TRBV29-1	TRBJ1-2	-	-	CSASRGNYGYTF	TGCAGCGCCTCCCGCGGGAACTATGGCTACACCTTC
TRBV5-1	TRBJ1-1	TRBD1	few	CASSRDRGRAEAFF	TGCGCCAGCAGCCGGGACAGGGGGAGGGCTGAAGCTTTCTTT
TRBV6-6	TRBJ1-1	-	-	CASSYPERPRAGTEAFF	TGTGCCAGCAGTTACCCTGAACGCCCCAGGGCCGGCACTGAAGCTTTCTTT
TRBV6-2/TRBV6-3	TRBJ2-1	-	-	CASRQASREQFF	TGTGCCAGCCGTCAGGCTAGCAGGGAGCAGTTCTTC
TRBV3-1	TRBJ1-1	-	-	CASSHNGGGHTEAFF	TGTGCCAGCAGCCACAACGGAGGGGGGCACACTGAAGCTTTCTTT
TRBV3-1	TRBJ2-7	TRBD1	few	CASSRRQGWREQYF	TGTGCCAGCAGCCGTCGACAGGGATGGCGCGAGCAGTACTTC
TRBV18	TRBJ1-6	-	many	CASQDRDNSPLHF	TGTGCCAGCCAGGACAGAGATAATTCACCCCTCCACTTT
TRBV7-6	TRBJ2-3	-	-	CASSLARRGGTDTQYF	TGTGCCAGCAGCTTAGCGCGAAGGGGGGGCACAGATACGCAGTATTTT
TRBV24-1	TRBJ1-2	-	-	CATSDPNDYGYTF	TGTGCCACCAGTGACCCCAACGACTATGGCTACACCTTC
TRBV4-1	TRBJ1-5	TRBD1	-	CASSRKDRDDQPQHF	TGCGCCAGCAGCCGAAAGGACAGGGACGATCAGCCCCAGCATTTT
TRBV29-1	TRBJ1-6	-	-	CSVGEVGNSPLHF	TGCAGCGTTGGTGAAGTGGGTAATTCACCCCTCCACTTT
TRBV7-3	TRBJ2-1	-	many	CASSLWGREDEQFF	TGTGCCAGCAGCTTATGGGGCAGGGAGGATGAGCAGTTCTTC
TRBV29-1	TRBJ2-2	TRBD1	few	CSVGGRHVGELFF	TGCAGCGTAGGGGGCCGCCATGTAGGGGAGCTGTTTTTT
TRBV4-2	TRBJ2-4	TRBD1	few	CASSHRQGVGDIQYF	TGTGCCAGCAGCCATAGACAGGGGGTAGGAGACATTCAGTACTTC